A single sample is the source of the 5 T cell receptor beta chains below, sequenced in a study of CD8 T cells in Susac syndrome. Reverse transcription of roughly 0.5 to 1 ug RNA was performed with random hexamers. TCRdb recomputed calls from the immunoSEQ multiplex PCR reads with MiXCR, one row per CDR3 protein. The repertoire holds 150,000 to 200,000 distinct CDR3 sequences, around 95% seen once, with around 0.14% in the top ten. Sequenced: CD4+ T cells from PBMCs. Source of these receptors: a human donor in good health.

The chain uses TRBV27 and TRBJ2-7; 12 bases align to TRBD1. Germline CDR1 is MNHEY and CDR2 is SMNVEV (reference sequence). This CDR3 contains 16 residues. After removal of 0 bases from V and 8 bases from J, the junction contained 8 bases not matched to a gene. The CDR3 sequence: CASSLSPGQGALKQYF. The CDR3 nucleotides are TGTGCCAGCAGTTTATCGCCGGGACAGGGGGCGCTTAAGCAGTACTTC.

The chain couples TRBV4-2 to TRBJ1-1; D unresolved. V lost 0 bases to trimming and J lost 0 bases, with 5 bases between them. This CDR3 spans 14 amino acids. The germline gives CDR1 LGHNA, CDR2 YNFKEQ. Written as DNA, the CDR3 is TGTGCCAGCAGCCAAGACCGAGTGAACACTGAAGCTTTCTTT. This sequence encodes CASSQDRVNTEAFF.

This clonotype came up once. CDR3 in amino acids: CASRARGGNPRDDQFF. In nucleotides, the CDR3 is TGTGCCAGCAGAGCCCGGGGCGGAAACCCCCGTGACGATCAGTTCTTC. The rearrangement uses TRBV6-2 or TRBV6-3 and TRBJ2-1; D assignment may be TRBD1 or TRBD2 (5 bases each). The germline CDR1 and CDR2 sequences are MNHEY and SVGEGT. The CDR3 covers 16 residues. V lost 6 bases, J lost 13 bases, and 28 bases lay in between.

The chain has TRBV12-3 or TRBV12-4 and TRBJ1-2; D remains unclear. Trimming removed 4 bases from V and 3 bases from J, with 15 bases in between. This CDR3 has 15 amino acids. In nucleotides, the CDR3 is TGTGCCAGCAGTTCGCCGGGCCGGAGCGACTATGGCTACACCTTC. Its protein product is CASSSPGRSDYGYTF.

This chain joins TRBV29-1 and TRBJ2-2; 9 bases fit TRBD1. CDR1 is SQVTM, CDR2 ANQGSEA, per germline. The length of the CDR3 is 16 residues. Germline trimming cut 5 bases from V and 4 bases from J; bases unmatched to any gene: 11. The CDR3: CSVTPGQGKGTGELFF. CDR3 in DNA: TGCAGCGTTACTCCGGGACAGGGAAAAGGCACCGGGGAGCTGTTTTTT.